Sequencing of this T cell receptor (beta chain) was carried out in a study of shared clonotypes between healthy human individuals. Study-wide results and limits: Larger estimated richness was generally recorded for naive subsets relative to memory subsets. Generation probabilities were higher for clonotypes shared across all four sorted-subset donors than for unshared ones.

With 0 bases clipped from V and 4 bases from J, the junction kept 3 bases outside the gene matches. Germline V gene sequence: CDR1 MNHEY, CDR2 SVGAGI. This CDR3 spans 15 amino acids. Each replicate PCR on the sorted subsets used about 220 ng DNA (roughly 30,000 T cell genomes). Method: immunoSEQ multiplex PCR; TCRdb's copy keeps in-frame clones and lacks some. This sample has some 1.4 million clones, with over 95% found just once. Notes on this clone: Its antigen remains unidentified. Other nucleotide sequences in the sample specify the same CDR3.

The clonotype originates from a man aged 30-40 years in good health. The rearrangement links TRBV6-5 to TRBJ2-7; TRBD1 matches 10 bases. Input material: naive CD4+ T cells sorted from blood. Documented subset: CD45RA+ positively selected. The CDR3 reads CASSYSRDRGYEQYF. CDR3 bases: TGTGCCAGCAGTTACTCTCGGGACAGGGGTTACGAGCAGTACTTC.